This TCR beta chain stems from a study of early T cells in non-severe SARS-CoV-2 infection. MiXCR was run by TCRdb on the 5' RACE reads, yielding one entry per CDR3 protein. The sample lists approximately 31,000 distinct CDR3 sequences, around 5.7% occurring once. The CDR3 has 13 residues. In germline, CDR1 is ENHRY, CDR2 SYGVKD. This clonotype showed up many times. Sequence at one end of the junction differs from germline and may be a read error. This clonotype was sampled from an adult who was a healthcare worker with PCR-confirmed SARS-CoV-2 infection or an uninfected control (not recorded which). Sequences were obtained from whole blood. The genes are TRBV10-3 and TRBJ1-2, with D perhaps TRBD1 (5 bases). CDR3 bases: TGTGCCATCAGTGAGTCTGAGGGGCCGCCACCAGGATTC. It is translated as CAISESEGPPPGF.